The rows below give T cell receptor beta chains drawn from one sample of a study of radiotherapy plus CTLA-4 blockade in lung cancer. Profiling relied on immunoSEQ multiplex PCR, and the TCRdb table lists in-frame clones only, not all of them. The table lists about 38,000 clones, about 80% of them singletons. The sequencing used peripheral blood, collected from a patient treated with radiotherapy plus ipilimumab. The receptors were gathered from a human donor with non-small cell lung cancer who had stable disease on radiotherapy plus ipilimumab. Both conserved end residues are part of each CDR3. D genes are given only for firm matches. Clone size appears in some rows only: once, few, many, or a class for an expanded clone.

TRBJ1-1	NA	NA	15	TRBV27	CASSHRQVMNTEAFF	TGTGCCAGCAGTCATCGACAGGTCATGAACACTGAAGCTTTCTTT
TRBJ1-2	NA	NA	13	TRBV19	CASSIQVGNGYTF	TGTGCCAGTAGTATACAGGTTGGAAATGGCTACACCTTC
TRBJ1-2	NA	NA	13	TRBV2	CASIKDSISGYTF	TGTGCCAGCATCAAGGACAGTATTAGTGGCTACACCTTC
TRBJ2-7	TRBD1	NA	13	TRBV10-1	CASSEQGAYEQYF	TGCGCCAGCAGTGAACAGGGGGCTTACGAGCAGTACTTC
TRBJ1-6	TRBD1	NA	14	TRBV6-5	CASSPQGGNSPLHF	TGTGCCAGCAGCCCCCAGGGGGGTAATTCACCCCTCCACTTT
TRBJ2-5	NA	NA	16	TRBV5-4	CASSAVVARKEETQYF	TGTGCCAGCAGCGCGGTGGTAGCCCGAAAAGAAGAGACCCAGTACTTC
TRBJ2-2	NA	NA	13	TRBV5-1	CASSFVGNGELFF	TGCGCCAGCAGCTTTGTAGGGAACGGGGAGCTGTTTTTT
TRBJ1-1	TRBD1	NA	13	TRBV2	CASSKQGATEAFF	TGTGCCAGCTCCAAACAGGGGGCCACTGAAGCTTTCTTT
TRBJ1-1	NA	NA	13	TRBV30	CAWSVGPTTEAFF	TGTGCCTGGAGTGTGGGGCCCACCACTGAAGCTTTCTTT
TRBJ1-2	TRBD1	NA	16	TRBV4-3	CASSQEGTGSNYGYTF	TGCGCCAGCAGCCAAGAGGGGACAGGAAGTAACTATGGCTACACCTTC
TRBJ1-1	NA	NA	12	TRBV7-9	CASSLYRGAAFF	TGTGCCAGCAGCTTGTACAGAGGGGCAGCTTTCTTT
TRBJ1-2	TRBD1	NA	12	TRBV11-2	CASSTGESGYTF	TGTGCCAGCTCCACAGGGGAGAGTGGCTACACCTTC
TRBJ1-2	TRBD1	NA	14	TRBV5-4	CASSQVDRGYGYTF	TGTGCCAGCAGCCAGGTGGACAGGGGCTATGGCTACACCTTC
TRBJ2-5	TRBD2	NA	20	TRBV9	CARSARRGGTSNVRRETQYF	TGTGCCCGCAGCGCACGAAGGGGGGGGACTAGCAATGTAAGACGGGAGACCCAGTACTTC
TRBJ1-1	NA	NA	13	TRBV12-5	CASGYEGYTEAFF	TGTGCTAGTGGTTACGAGGGCTACACTGAAGCTTTCTTT
TRBJ2-5	NA	NA	11	TRBV30	CAWSAKETQYF	TGTGCCTGGAGTGCCAAAGAGACCCAGTACTTC
TRBJ1-6	NA	NA	16	TRBV9	CASSVDIQGYNSPLHF	TGTGCCAGCAGCGTAGATATTCAGGGTTATAATTCACCCCTCCACTTT
TRBJ2-7	TRBD1	NA	15	TRBV19	CASRSPGQGEYEQYF	TGTGCCAGTAGGTCCCCCGGACAGGGGGAATACGAGCAGTACTTC
TRBJ2-7	NA	NA	12	TRBV6-5	CASRTDTYEQYF	TGTGCCAGCAGGACAGATACCTACGAGCAGTACTTC
TRBJ1-2	NA	NA	14	TRBV27	CASSLKQGPYGYTF	TGTGCCAGCAGTCTCAAACAGGGTCCCTATGGCTACACCTTC
TRBJ1-2	NA	NA	15	TRBV2	CASSEGRRNLWGYTF	TGTGCCAGCAGTGAAGGGAGACGGAATCTATGGGGCTACACCTTC
TRBJ1-5	TRBD1	NA	14	TRBV2	CASSVDRVDQPQHF	TGTGCCAGCAGTGTCGACAGGGTAGATCAGCCCCAGCATTTT
TRBJ1-1	NA	NA	13	TRBV5-1	CASSLGTTTEAFF	TGCGCCAGCAGCTTGGGGACGACCACTGAAGCTTTCTTT
TRBJ1-6	NA	NA	14	TRBV6-5	CASRGLQGNSPLHF	TGTGCCAGCCGTGGTTTGCAGGGTAATTCACCCCTCCACTTT
TRBJ2-3	TRBD2	once	20	TRBV5-1	CASSLHYRRLAGGTTDTQYF	TGCGCCAGCAGCCTGCACTACAGGAGACTAGCGGGGGGTACTACAGATACGCAGTATTTT
TRBJ2-7	TRBD2	NA	15	TRBV30	CAWSLGLAGVGAQYF	TGTGCCTGGAGTCTGGGACTAGCGGGGGTGGGGGCGCAGTACTTC
TRBJ1-1	NA	NA	13	TRBV5-4	CASTDRFGTEAFF	TGTGCCAGCACAGACAGGTTCGGCACTGAAGCTTTCTTT